Listed below are T cell receptor beta chains from one sample, sequenced in a study of shared clonotypes between healthy human individuals. The protocol was immunoSEQ multiplex PCR, while the TCRdb copy is restricted to in-frame clones and leaves out a portion. Found here are over a million clones, roughly 95% of them singletons; the top ten hold over 1%. What was sequenced was naive CD4+ T cells sorted from blood. The source of these receptors is a man in his thirties or forties in good health. Each CDR3 is given with its conserved first and last residue. Each record gives: V gene, clone size, D gene, J gene, CDR3 DNA, CDR3 protein. D genes are given only for firm matches. A clone size is listed for some rows: how often the clone was seen (once, few, many), or a class if it is expanded.

v_gene: TRBV9; abundance: NA; d_gene: NA; j_gene: TRBJ1-4; CDR3nt: TGTGCCAGCAGCCCCGGCGCAGCGGCTAATGAAAAACTGTTTTTT; CDR3aa: CASSPGAAANEKLFF
v_gene: TRBV6-6; abundance: NA; d_gene: NA; j_gene: TRBJ2-3; CDR3nt: TGTGCCAGCAGTTCCACAGATACGCAGTATTTT; CDR3aa: CASSSTDTQYF
v_gene: TRBV28; abundance: NA; d_gene: TRBD1; j_gene: TRBJ1-4; CDR3nt: TGTGCCAGCAGTTTGTCGGACAGGGGGCTAGGTAATGAAAAACTGTTTTTT; CDR3aa: CASSLSDRGLGNEKLFF
v_gene: TRBV18; abundance: NA; d_gene: TRBD1; j_gene: TRBJ2-7; CDR3nt: TGTGCCACCGCAGGGGGTACCCCCAACGAGCAGTACTTC; CDR3aa: CATAGGTPNEQYF
v_gene: TRBV6-5; abundance: NA; d_gene: NA; j_gene: TRBJ2-6; CDR3nt: TGTGCCAGCAGTTACCTACGGGCTTCTGGGGCCAACGTCCTGACTTTC; CDR3aa: CASSYLRASGANVLTF
v_gene: TRBV10-3; abundance: NA; d_gene: NA; j_gene: TRBJ2-7; CDR3nt: TGTGCCATCAGTGAAGGACCAACCTACGAGCAGTACTTC; CDR3aa: CAISEGPTYEQYF
v_gene: TRBV30; abundance: NA; d_gene: NA; j_gene: TRBJ2-7; CDR3nt: TGTGCCTGGAGTGCCGGACAGTCCTACGAGCAGTACTTC; CDR3aa: CAWSAGQSYEQYF
v_gene: TRBV29-1; abundance: NA; d_gene: TRBD2; j_gene: TRBJ2-1; CDR3nt: TGCAGCGTTGAGCGCTCCGGGAGGGCTTCCAATGAGCAGTTCTTC; CDR3aa: CSVERSGRASNEQFF
v_gene: TRBV5-1; abundance: NA; d_gene: TRBD1; j_gene: TRBJ2-7; CDR3nt: TGCGCCAGCAGTCGGGACAGGGAATACGAGCAGTACTTC; CDR3aa: CASSRDREYEQYF
v_gene: TRBV10-3; abundance: NA; d_gene: TRBD1; j_gene: TRBJ2-3; CDR3nt: TGTGCCATCAGTGAGACCGGGACAGCCAATACGCAGTATTTT; CDR3aa: CAISETGTANTQYF
v_gene: TRBV28; abundance: NA; d_gene: NA; j_gene: TRBJ1-5; CDR3nt: TGTGCCAGCACCCACTCGGACAGCAATCAGCCCCAGCATTTT; CDR3aa: CASTHSDSNQPQHF
v_gene: TRBV5-1; abundance: few; d_gene: NA; j_gene: TRBJ2-7; CDR3nt: TGCGCCAGCAGCGTAGGAGCCTACGAGCAGTACTTC; CDR3aa: CASSVGAYEQYF
v_gene: TRBV20-1; abundance: once; d_gene: NA; j_gene: TRBJ1-1; CDR3nt: TGCAGTGCTAGAGAGGACGTTGAAGCTTTCTTT; CDR3aa: CSAREDVEAFF
v_gene: TRBV27; abundance: few; d_gene: NA; j_gene: TRBJ2-7; CDR3nt: TGTGCCAGCAGTAGGACTCCGCATCTCTCCGAGCAGTACTTC; CDR3aa: CASSRTPHLSEQYF
v_gene: TRBV28; abundance: NA; d_gene: TRBD2; j_gene: TRBJ2-2; CDR3nt: TGTGCCACGGGCGGGAGGGGGCCCGGGGAGCTGTTTTTT; CDR3aa: CATGGRGPGELFF
v_gene: TRBV7-8; abundance: NA; d_gene: TRBD2; j_gene: TRBJ2-5; CDR3nt: TGTGCCAGCAGCTCTAGCGGAAAGACCCAGTACTTC; CDR3aa: CASSSSGKTQYF
v_gene: TRBV30; abundance: NA; d_gene: NA; j_gene: TRBJ1-2; CDR3nt: TGTGCCTGGAACGACCGGGAAGGCTACACCTTC; CDR3aa: CAWNDREGYTF
v_gene: TRBV21-1; abundance: NA; d_gene: NA; j_gene: TRBJ2-2; CDR3nt: TGTGCCAGCAGCGTGGTAAGGTACACCGGGGAGCTGTTTTTT; CDR3aa: CASSVVRYTGELFF
v_gene: TRBV27; abundance: once; d_gene: TRBD1; j_gene: TRBJ2-7; CDR3nt: TGTGCCAGCAGGAGGGACAGGGGCTACGAGCAGTACTTC; CDR3aa: CASRRDRGYEQYF
v_gene: TRBV6-6; abundance: NA; d_gene: TRBD2; j_gene: TRBJ2-7; CDR3nt: TGTGCCAGCAGTGGGTCGGCGGGAGTGATATACGAGCAGTACTTC; CDR3aa: CASSGSAGVIYEQYF
v_gene: TRBV27; abundance: once; d_gene: NA; j_gene: TRBJ2-1; CDR3nt: TGTGCCAGCACGCGACTACCCTTCTCCTACAATGAGCAGTTCTTC; CDR3aa: CASTRLPFSYNEQFF
v_gene: TRBV9; abundance: once; d_gene: NA; j_gene: TRBJ2-7; CDR3nt: TGTGCCAGCAGCGTAGGGGATCAGCTATACGAGCAGTACTTC; CDR3aa: CASSVGDQLYEQYF
v_gene: TRBV5-1; abundance: once; d_gene: NA; j_gene: TRBJ1-1; CDR3nt: TGCGCCAGCAGCTTAGAGCTCCACAGGGACAAAACTGAAGCTTTCTTT; CDR3aa: CASSLELHRDKTEAFF
v_gene: TRBV6-5; abundance: NA; d_gene: NA; j_gene: TRBJ2-2; CDR3nt: TGTGCCAGCAGTTACGGGGAGGCCCCGAGCACCGGGGAGCTGTTTTTT; CDR3aa: CASSYGEAPSTGELFF
v_gene: TRBV9; abundance: NA; d_gene: NA; j_gene: TRBJ2-1; CDR3nt: TGTGCCAGCAGCGCATCGGCTTTACCCGGGACTCCTGGGGATGAGCAGTTCTTC; CDR3aa: CASSASALPGTPGDEQFF
v_gene: TRBV29-1; abundance: NA; d_gene: TRBD1; j_gene: TRBJ1-4; CDR3nt: TGCAGCGTATCAAGACAGGGGGCTAATGAAAAACTGTTTTTT; CDR3aa: CSVSRQGANEKLFF
v_gene: TRBV5-1; abundance: NA; d_gene: NA; j_gene: TRBJ1-4; CDR3nt: TGCGCCAGCAGCTTGGGGGCCGAGGAAAAACTGTTTTTT; CDR3aa: CASSLGAEEKLFF
v_gene: TRBV2; abundance: NA; d_gene: NA; j_gene: TRBJ1-2; CDR3nt: TGTGCCAGCACACTCCAGGGTAACTATGGCTACACCTTC; CDR3aa: CASTLQGNYGYTF
v_gene: TRBV6-5; abundance: NA; d_gene: NA; j_gene: TRBJ2-3; CDR3nt: TGTGCCAGCAGTACGGCAGATACGCAGTATTTT; CDR3aa: CASSTADTQYF
v_gene: TRBV29-1; abundance: NA; d_gene: NA; j_gene: TRBJ1-3; CDR3nt: TGCAGCGTTGAGAGGCCAGCTCGAAACACCATATATTTT; CDR3aa: CSVERPARNTIYF
v_gene: TRBV7-9; abundance: NA; d_gene: NA; j_gene: TRBJ2-2; CDR3nt: TGTGCCAGCAGCCTCGCGGAGAACACCGGGGAGCTGTTTTTT; CDR3aa: CASSLAENTGELFF